This T cell receptor beta chain was sequenced for a study of shared clonotypes between healthy human individuals. The CDR3 runs 11 residues. Germline lookup yields CDR1 DFQATT and CDR2 SNEGSKA (reference sequence). Trimming removed 4 bases at V and 8 bases at J, with 8 bases between. Splitting of CD4+ cells produced CD45RA+ naive and CD45RA-negative memory subsets. Here immunoSEQ multiplex PCR was the method, and the copy in TCRdb shows in-frame clones only, minus some. The profile shows some 1 million clones, more than 60% of them singletons. Material for sequencing was memory CD4+ T cells sorted from blood. As to subset: CD45RA-negative fraction. The TCR comes from a man between 18 and 29 years old in good health. The chain combines TRBV20-1 with TRBJ2-2; D is unresolved. CDR3 sequence (DNA): TGCAGTGCTATACGCCTGGGGGAGCTGTTTTTT. Amino acid sequence: CSAIRLGELFF.